This T cell receptor (beta chain) came from a study of blood T cell repertoires in COVID-19 (dated by TCRdb to about 2020). With respect to the entire study: Samples from collaborators originated in the United States, Italy and Spain and spanned both the acute and convalescent phases of COVID-19. The prospective study material was composed of cDNA or gDNA derived from T cells, B-cell-depleted T cells, or PBMCs. The samples were drawn from the first 160 participants of the ongoing ImmuneRACE study and from some 1,300 subjects provided by 6 global collaborators. HLA class I and class II types, where available, came from metadata supplied by the sample provider rather than from assay-based typing. A freely available public database, intended as a resource for researchers studying the immune response to SARS-CoV-2, is where the repertoires were released. The dataset comprised deeply sampled blood TCRbeta repertoires from subjects exposed to, actively infected with, or recovered from COVID-19. A de-identified subject ID, COVID-19 status, age in years and sex were almost always included in the sample metadata. Beyond this particular receptor, the publication reports: How much clinical and demographic metadata was included differed by source and by participant, and the metadata was provided uncurated.

Whole blood was collected in K2EDTA tubes by collaborating institutions according to the institutions' own protocols. Collaborator samples were shipped for TCRbeta analysis as frozen whole blood, isolated PBMCs, or DNA extracted from either sample type. A note on this clone: What antigen it recognizes has not been identified. No quality values exist for individual bases; no much larger clone is one base distant.

TCRbeta CDR3 regions were amplified from genomic DNA using the immunoSEQ Assay, a bias-controlled multiplex PCR. The published analysis was carried out like this. Within the assay, amplification of reference gene primers was used to estimate how many nucleated cells each sample contained. To quantify the absolute abundance of each unique TCRbeta CDR3 rearrangement, sequence reads were collapsed and filtered. For each sample, productive Simpson clonality was calculated by taking the square root of Simpson's diversity index across productive rearrangements. Here the immuneACCESS table is served through TCRdb, limited to in-frame sequences with V and J called. Missing clones are a known gap in these copies; in checked studies unresolved V genes cover under half, and the rest lacks a known reason. V and J calls plus clone size are reproduced from that table; the DNA served to infer D and trimming. The sample has about 340,000 clones on record, more than 70% of them singletons. The ten biggest clones cover about 2.7% of the sample.

V and J are trimmed by 6 bases and 4 bases, and the gene matches miss 8 bases of the junction. Counted from cysteine to phenylalanine, this CDR3 has 14 amino acids. Kept here is only the CDR3 DNA, which spans 42 bases and is read in frame from base 1. CDR1 and CDR2 are drawn from the germline V gene: MDHEN, SYDVKM. Sequenced input: peripheral blood. This receptor chain uses TRBV28 and TRBJ1-2; 7 bases in between match TRBD1. This receptor was obtained from a young man with active or convalescent COVID-19. This receptor has the CDR3 CASRPPGTAYGYTF. The nucleotide sequence is given as TGTGCCAGCAGACCCCCCGGGACAGCCTATGGCTACACCTTC.